This TCR beta chain was identified in a study of T cell repertoires in cytomegalovirus infection. Study context: Matching HLA type and CMV infection were both indicated by public TCR beta signatures.

From the reads, TCRdb called clonotypes with MiXCR, one entry per CDR3 protein. This sample has around 320,000 distinct CDR3 sequences, with 9.5% found just once. The CDR3 length is 14 residues. V dropped 10 bases and J dropped 2; count of bases not matched to a gene: 11. Per the germline V gene, CDR1 is SEHNR and CDR2 is FQNEAQ (reference sequence). The sequenced sample was PBMCs. The chain recombines TRBV7-9 with TRBJ2-7; 7 nucleotides agree with TRBD2. The sequence was obtained from a human donor in good health (CMV status not recorded). Some clones in this sample may be carry-over from other donors' samples. The CDR3 DNA reads as TGTGCCACTGGGGGTGGGGAGGGTCCCTACGAGCAGTACTTC. Protein product: CATGGGEGPYEQYF. The variable domain in full, completed from reference TRBV7-9 and TRBJ2-7, reads DTGVSQNPRHKITKRGQNVTFRCDPISEHNRLYWYRQTLGQGPEFLTYFQNEAQLEKSRLLSDRFSAERPKGSFSTLEIQRTEQGDSAMYLCATGGGEGPYEQYFGPGTRLTVT.